This T cell receptor beta chain is from a study of T cell responses to AZD1222 COVID-19 vaccine. Notes on the study in general: Clonal diversity was possibly underestimated, and the donors were mostly white British, with more females.

Trimming removed 4 bases at V and 4 bases at J, with 13 bases between. This CDR3 spans 14 amino acids. Per germline, CDR1 SGHTA and CDR2 FQGNSA. The repertoire was sequenced with immunoSEQ multiplex PCR; TCRdb's copy has only in-frame clones and lacks some. Among roughly 140,000 clones listed, 85% to 90% were seen once. In regard to this clone: As yet, its antigen is unknown.

The TCR comes from an adult who received the AZD1222 COVID-19 vaccine. The material sequenced was peripheral blood, taken 28 days after the second AZD1222 dose. The chain uses TRBV7-2 and TRBJ2-5; no firm D call. CDR3 in DNA: TGTGCCAGCAGCTCCGGTCGGCCCGCAGAGACCCAGTACTTC. Translation gives CASSSGRPAETQYF.